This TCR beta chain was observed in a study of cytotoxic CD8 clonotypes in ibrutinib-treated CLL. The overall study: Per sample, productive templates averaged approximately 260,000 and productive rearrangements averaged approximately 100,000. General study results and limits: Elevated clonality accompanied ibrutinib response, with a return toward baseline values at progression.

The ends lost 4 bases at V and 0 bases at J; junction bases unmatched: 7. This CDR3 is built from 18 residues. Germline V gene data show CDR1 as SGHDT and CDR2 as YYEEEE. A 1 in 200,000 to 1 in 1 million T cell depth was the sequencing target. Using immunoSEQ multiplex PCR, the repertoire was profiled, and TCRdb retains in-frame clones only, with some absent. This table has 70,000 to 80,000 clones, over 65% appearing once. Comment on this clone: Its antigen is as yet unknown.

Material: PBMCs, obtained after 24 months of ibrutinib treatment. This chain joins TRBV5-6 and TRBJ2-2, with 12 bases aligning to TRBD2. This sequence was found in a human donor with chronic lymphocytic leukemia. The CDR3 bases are TGTGCCAGCAGCCTACCGGGACTAGCGGGCGCGAACACCGGGGAGCTGTTTTTT. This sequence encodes CASSLPGLAGANTGELFF.